These 14 T cell receptor beta chains were all obtained from the same sample, sequenced in a study of neurological immune-mediated disorders. TCRdb recomputed calls from the 5' RACE reads with MiXCR, one row per CDR3 protein. The sample contains 20,000 or so distinct CDR3 sequences, 15% of which appear only once. The sequencing input was PBMCs. The source of these receptors is a female donor with HTLV-1-associated myelopathy (HAM/TSP).

This clonotype rates as medium-sized. The rearrangement joins TRBV20-1 to TRBJ2-7, with a possible D match to TRBD2 (5 bases). Trimming stripped 1 base from V and 3 bases from J, with 13 bases between. There are 14 residues in the CDR3. Germline V gives CDR1 DFQATT, CDR2 SNEGSKA (reference sequence). The CDR3 region is CSARGNGVDYEQYF. The CDR3, as DNA: TGCAGTGCTAGAGGTAACGGGGTTGACTACGAGCAGTACTTC.

Many counts were recorded for this clonotype. This chain uses TRBV20-1 with TRBJ2-7; the match to TRBD1 covers 10 bases. Germline CDR1 is DFQATT and CDR2 is SNEGSKA (reference sequence). V shed 5 bases, J shed 3 bases, and the junction held 4 bases outside the gene matches. The CDR3 consists of 13 residues. The CDR3 nucleotides are TGCAGTGCTCAGGGACAGGGGATCTACGAGCAGTACTTC. Its protein is CSAQGQGIYEQYF.

This clonotype was recorded at least ten times. The genes are TRBV16 and TRBJ2-7; D not certain. V lost 0 bases, J lost 0 bases, and 6 bases lay in between. The CDR3 extends over 14 amino acids. In germline, CDR1 is KGHSY, CDR2 FQNENV. The CDR3 loop reads CASSQSQDSYEQYF. In DNA, the CDR3 is TGTGCCAGCAGCCAATCGCAGGACTCCTACGAGCAGTACTTC.

By sample share, this clonotype is medium-sized. CDR3 nucleotides: TGTGCCATCAGTGAAAATCCGCAAGATACGCAGTATTTT. Translation: CAISENPQDTQYF. The chain couples TRBV10-3 to TRBJ2-3; D is unresolved. The CDR3 extends over 13 amino acids. The germline gives CDR1 ENHRY, CDR2 SYGVKD. The ends were cut back, 3 bases at V and 5 bases at J, with 9 bases in the middle.

This clonotype was recorded many times. The V and J genes are TRBV20-1 and TRBJ2-7, with a weak D call TRBD2 (5 bases). Trimming stripped 1 base from V and 6 bases from J, with 13 bases between. Germline V gives CDR1 DFQATT, CDR2 SNEGSKA (reference sequence). The CDR3 runs 13 residues. The CDR3 loop reads CSARGRWRSEQYF. The CDR3 bases are TGCAGTGCTAGAGGAAGGTGGAGGAGCGAGCAGTACTTC.

This clonotype occurred many times. V usage is TRBV7-2 and J usage is TRBJ2-1; D might be TRBD1 (6 bases). Trimming took off 4 bases at V and 7 bases at J, with 11 bases between the two ends. The germline CDR1 and CDR2 sequences are SGHTA and FQGNSA. This CDR3 region has 13 residues. The CDR3 loop is CASSSIQGNEQFF. The CDR3 nucleotides read TGTGCCAGCAGCTCCATACAGGGTAATGAGCAGTTCTTC.

At least ten counts were recorded for this clonotype. CDR3 sequence: CASSTRSDVGELFF. Here the CDR3 DNA reads TGTGCCAGTAGTACCCGATCAGACGTTGGGGAGCTGTTTTTT. The J gene is TRBJ2-2, the V gene TRBV19; D not certain. CDR3 length: 14 residues. V was clipped by 4 bases and J by 8 bases, with 14 bases between them. Germline loops: CDR1 LNHDA, CDR2 SQIVND (reference sequence).

This clonotype was seen at least ten times. This chain uses TRBV6-4 with TRBJ2-2; no clear D gene. Germline V gives CDR1 MRHNA, CDR2 SNTAGT. CDR3 length equals 13 residues. V was pared by 2 bases and J by 7 bases, with 8 bases between. DNA of the CDR3: TGTGCCAGCAGTGACACTGGGAACGGGGAGCTGTTTTTT. Its protein is CASSDTGNGELFF.

There are many counts of this clonotype. V and J are TRBV25-1 and TRBJ2-7; D is ambiguous. CDR3 length equals 14 residues. The V gene's germline CDR1 is MGHDK and CDR2 SYGVNS. The V end was cut by 1 base, the J end by 2 bases, with 9 bases between. DNA for the CDR3: TGTGCCAGCAGTGAATCGGGCCTTGCCTACGAGCAGTACTTC. Protein sequence: CASSESGLAYEQYF.

This clonotype was picked up many times. The chain couples TRBV20-1 to TRBJ1-4, with TRBD1 as a possible D gene (5 bases). The germline V gene encodes CDR1 DFQATT and CDR2 SNEGSKA (reference sequence). V was clipped by 5 bases and J by 4 bases, with 17 bases between them. CDR3 length equals 15 residues. The CDR3 is CSAPPPGLNNEKLFF. The CDR3 DNA follows: TGCAGTGCTCCACCTCCGGGACTCAATAATGAAAAACTGTTTTTT.

This clonotype was counted at least ten times. V usage is TRBV5-1 and J usage is TRBJ2-7; 10 bases line up with TRBD2. This CDR3 contains 18 residues. Germline V CDR1 and CDR2: SGHRS, YFSETQ. Unmatched junction bases numbered 13, after V lost 0 bases and J lost 4 bases. Here the CDR3 DNA reads TGCGCCAGCAGCTTGGCCGCCCCTGGACTAGCGGCGAAGTACGAGCAGTACTTC. It specifies CASSLAAPGLAAKYEQYF.

There are many counts of this clonotype. The CDR3 is CSALLPTRAKNIQYF. DNA of the CDR3: TGCAGTGCTCTCTTGCCCACACGAGCCAAAAACATTCAGTACTTC. This rearrangement joins TRBV20-1 to TRBJ2-4; D remains ambiguous. The CDR3 contains 15 residues. Germline V gene sequence: CDR1 DFQATT, CDR2 SNEGSKA (reference sequence). V lost 5 bases to trimming and J lost 0 bases, with 14 bases between them.

This clonotype has a count of ten or more. The CDR3 DNA sequence: TGTGCCAGCCGCCTAGGGACATACGCTAACTATGGCTACACCTTC. Amino acids: CASRLGTYANYGYTF. The chain joins TRBV6-6 to TRBJ1-2; D possibly corresponds to TRBD1 (6 bases). Germline values: CDR1 MNHNY, CDR2 SVGAGI (reference sequence). The V gene lost 8 bases and the J gene lost 0 bases, with 16 bases spanning the gap. The CDR3 contains 15 residues.

This clonotype was seen repeatedly, ten times or more. The chain combines TRBV20-1 with TRBJ1-1; unclear D gene. Germline V gene data show CDR1 as DFQATT and CDR2 as SNEGSKA (reference sequence). The CDR3 runs to 13 residues. Trimming removed 8 bases from V and 8 bases from J, with 21 bases in between. In DNA form, the CDR3 reads TGCAGTAGCCGAGGAGGGCGCGGAGGGGAAGCTTTCTTT. Translation: CSSRGGRGGEAFF.